This T cell receptor beta chain is from a study of T cell repertoires in cytomegalovirus infection (dated by TCRdb to the late 2010s). Looking at the study overall: The peptide stimulations were aimed at well-studied HLA-B-restricted epitopes as well as recently identified HLA-C-restricted CMV epitopes, whose presentation resists viral immunomodulation. The HLA type of each donor mattered for the analysis, because public TCR beta signatures pointed to carriage of CMV infection along with the matching HLA type. Overall study outcomes, separate from this receptor: Carriers of CMV infection plus the relevant HLA type were discriminated by the cumulative frequency of public TCR beta family members in the study cohort and in an independent approximately 400-donor cohort. The ex vivo response was dominated by HLA-C-restricted CMV-specific TCR beta clonotypes, which also provided the single most frequent clonotype in two of eight donors.

The treatment or condition label for this specimen denotes: in vitro stimulation with specific CMV peptide epitopes to enrich CMV-specific T cells. Sequenced using an Illumina HiSeq 1500. TCRdb reprocessing: public reads trimmed at Q25 with fastp, clones called with MiXCR, in-frame beta chains kept. Rows with a matching CDR3 protein are joined into one entry that keeps the most common DNA and genes. In all, the sample holds around 69,000 distinct CDR3 sequences, and 20% to 25% of those were seen once. The top ten hold roughly two thirds of the sample. There are a few counts of this clonotype. This receptor's antigen is unknown. No base-level quality is on record; no much larger clone is a single base apart. Ends trimmed: V by 0 bases, J by 13 bases; bases unmatched to a gene: 9. The cysteine opens and the phenylalanine closes a CDR3 of 14 amino acids. The CDR3 DNA has 42 bases and is translated from base 1. CDR1 and CDR2 are drawn from the germline V gene: MNHGY, SAAAGT.

Rearrangement joined TRBV6-8 to TRBJ2-1; TRBD2 fits 7 bases in the junction. The material was CD8+ T cells from cultured PBMCs, obtained from culture after CMV antigen stimulation. The sequence derives from a human donor in good health (CMV status not recorded). Some clones in this sample may be carry-over from other donors' samples. The CDR3 has the sequence CASSYSGEGDDQFF. The DNA sequence is TGTGCCAGCAGTTACTCGGGGGAGGGTGACGACCAGTTCTTC.